The text below deals with one T cell receptor (beta chain). The record originates from a study of blood T cell repertoires in COVID-19. As for the study in general: Whether acute or convalescent, the COVID-19 samples came from the United States, Italy and Spain. PBMCs, B-cell-depleted T cells, or T cells were the source of the cDNA or gDNA that made up the material.

Per the study methods: Estimated nucleated cell counts came from reference gene primer amplification. Assay: immunoSEQ multiplex PCR; the TCRdb copy retains only in-frame clones and omits some. Clone size and V and J calls were adopted from that table, with D and trimming inferred from the DNA. The sample shows 240,000 or so clones, 82% of them seen only once. The specimen was peripheral blood. The TCR sequence derives from a woman aged 55-75 years with active or convalescent COVID-19.

CDR3 residues: CASSPMTSGDYEQYF. CDR3 nucleotides: TGTGCCAGCAGTCCGATGACTAGCGGGGACTACGAGCAGTACTTC. V is TRBV6-5 and J is TRBJ2-7; the match to TRBD2 covers 11 bases. Looked up from germline, CDR1 is MNHEY and CDR2 is SVGAGI. The CDR3 spans 15 residues. Trimming cost V 5 bases and J 3 bases; bases outside gene matches: 6.